Below, 10 T cell receptor beta chains from the same sample are listed, as sequenced in a study of T cell changes during pregnancy in multiple sclerosis. The repertoire was sequenced with immunoSEQ multiplex PCR; TCRdb's copy has only in-frame clones and lacks some. This sample yields roughly 70,000 clones, of which around 94% are seen a single time; approximately 1.2% belongs to the top ten. The sequencing used peripheral blood, collected in the third trimester of pregnancy. These receptors all stem from a female donor with multiple sclerosis, enrolled in a pregnancy study.

The chain joins TRBV10-2 to TRBJ2-1, with 9 bases matching TRBD2. With 3 bases clipped from V and 4 bases from J, the junction kept 4 bases outside the gene matches. Per germline, CDR1 WSHSY and CDR2 SAAADI. The CDR3 covers 15 residues. The CDR3 sequence: CASSDELAGYNEQFF. In DNA, the CDR3 is TGCGCCAGCAGTGATGAGCTAGCGGGGTACAATGAGCAGTTCTTC.

In its sample, this clone was seen a few times. V is TRBV25-1 and J is TRBJ1-2; D is possibly TRBD1 (6 bases). The V and J ends lost 8 bases and 4 bases respectively, with 11 bases between them. The germline gives CDR1 MGHDK, CDR2 SYGVNS. CDR3 length: 12 residues. The CDR3, as DNA: TGTGCCAGCCGGGACACGCGCTATGGCTACACCTTC. Protein: CASRDTRYGYTF.

The genes are TRBV7-2 and TRBJ2-3; possible D gene TRBD2, 6 bases. The CDR3 loop spans 15 amino acids. Trimming removed 1 base from V and 0 bases from J, with 8 bases in between. The germline gives CDR1 SGHTA, CDR2 FQGNSA. CDR3 DNA sequence: TGTGCCAGCAGCTTAGGGCGGGGAAGCACAGATACGCAGTATTTT. Protein: CASSLGRGSTDTQYF.

The chain joins TRBV7-2 to TRBJ1-5; 8 positions match TRBD1. The CDR3 has 15 residues. Germline CDR1 and CDR2: SGHTA and FQGNSA. V trimming: 5 bases; J trimming: 6 bases; junction bases outside the gene matches: 9. The CDR3 DNA is TGTGCCAGCAGCGCAAACAGGGGGGAGCGTCAGCCCCAGCATTTT. Protein product: CASSANRGERQPQHF.

The sample holds one count of this clone. The chain employs TRBV4-2 and TRBJ2-5; TRBD1 matches at 9 bases. CDR1 and CDR2 (germline): LGHNA, YNFKEQ. V shed 0 bases, J shed 5 bases, and the junction held 7 bases outside the gene matches. The CDR3 is made up of 16 amino acids. This chain's CDR3 is CASSQEGQGNPETQYF. Here the CDR3 DNA reads TGTGCCAGCAGCCAAGAGGGACAGGGTAACCCGGAGACCCAGTACTTC.

The V call is TRBV30, the J call TRBJ1-5; 7 bases align to TRBD1. Germline-derived CDR1 and CDR2 are GTSNPN and SVGIG (reference sequence). J lost 2 bases, V lost 3 bases, and 4 bases had no gene match. There are 14 residues in the CDR3. CDR3 sequence: CAWSSGQGNQPQHF. The CDR3 DNA is TGTGCCTGGAGCTCTGGACAGGGCAATCAGCCCCAGCATTTT.

By share of the sample, this clone is medium-sized. This chain uses TRBV28 with TRBJ2-1; D is perhaps TRBD2 (6 bases). Trimming removed 2 bases from V and 7 bases from J, with 15 bases in between. The length of the CDR3 is 15 residues. Germline V lookup: CDR1 MDHEN, CDR2 SYDVKM. The CDR3, as DNA: TGTGCCAGCAGTTTAGGGCGGGACCCCTTGAATGAGCAGTTCTTC. This gives the protein CASSLGRDPLNEQFF.

In nucleotides, the CDR3 is TGTGCCAGTAGTCGGTCGGTTGAGAGCACAGATACGCAGTATTTT. Encoded protein: CASSRSVESTDTQYF. The gene calls are TRBV19 and TRBJ2-3; D is undetermined. The CDR3 has 15 residues. Germline values: CDR1 LNHDA, CDR2 SQIVND (reference sequence). Trimming took off 5 bases at V and 0 bases at J, with 12 bases between the two ends.

In nucleotides, the CDR3 is TGTGCCAGCAGATCGGGACAGGGCACTGGAAACACCATATATTTT. Translation gives CASRSGQGTGNTIYF. The chain uses TRBV6-5 and TRBJ1-3; 9 bases line up with TRBD1. The CDR3 consists of 15 residues. Trimming took 6 bases from V and 2 from J; bases not matched to a gene: 5. The germline V gene encodes CDR1 MNHEY and CDR2 SVGAGI.

This clone was observed once. The V and J genes are TRBV2 and TRBJ1-4, with 7 bases identical to TRBD1. The CDR3 totals 15 residues. Germline CDR1 reads SNHLY; CDR2 reads FYNNEI. The J segment lost 7 bases and the V segment lost 1 base, leaving 6 bases of the junction unmatched. CDR3 residues: CASSEERQGGEKLFF. In DNA, the CDR3 is TGTGCCAGCAGTGAAGAAAGACAGGGCGGTGAAAAACTGTTTTTT.